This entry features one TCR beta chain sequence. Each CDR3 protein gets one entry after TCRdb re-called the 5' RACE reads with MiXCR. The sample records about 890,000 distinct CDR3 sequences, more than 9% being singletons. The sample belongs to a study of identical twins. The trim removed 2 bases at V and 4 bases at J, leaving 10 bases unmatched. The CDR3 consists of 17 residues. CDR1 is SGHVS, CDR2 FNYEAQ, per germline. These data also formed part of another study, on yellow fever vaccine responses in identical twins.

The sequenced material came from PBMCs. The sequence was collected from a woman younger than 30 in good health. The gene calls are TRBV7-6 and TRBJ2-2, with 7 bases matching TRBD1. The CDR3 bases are TGTGCCAGCAGCTTATTAAAAGGGGGCATAGGCACCGGGGAGCTGTTTTTT. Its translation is CASSLLKGGIGTGELFF.